The next 15 T cell receptor beta chains were all read from a single sample in a study of blood T cell repertoires in COVID-19. Sequenced by immunoSEQ multiplex PCR; TCRdb stores in-frame clones only, minus some. The table lists under 300,000 clones, about 88% of them singletons. Sequencing used peripheral blood. These receptors were obtained from a woman between 40 and 55 years old who had recovered from COVID-19.

The chain recombines TRBV27 with TRBJ1-2; D unresolved. This CDR3 has 13 residues. CDR1 is MNHEY and CDR2 is SMNVEV in the germline V gene (reference sequence). Trimming cost V 4 bases and J 8 bases, with 14 bases left between them. The CDR3 bases are TGTGCCAGCAGTTCCCCAGGATCTAAGGGCTACACCTTC. Protein: CASSSPGSKGYTF.

This chain uses TRBV4-3 with TRBJ2-3; TRBD1 agrees at 8 bases. The J segment lost 2 bases and the V segment lost 3 bases, leaving 4 bases of the junction unmatched. Germline values: CDR1 LGHNA, CDR2 YSLEER. CDR3 size: 15 residues. The CDR3 loop is CASSHRTGNTDTQYF. The CDR3 DNA reads as TGCGCCAGCAGCCACCGGACAGGGAACACAGATACGCAGTATTTT.

V gene TRBV30 combines with J gene TRBJ2-2; TRBD1 matches at 10 bases. CDR1 is GTSNPN and CDR2 is SVGIG in the germline V gene (reference sequence). The CDR3 contains 13 residues. The J segment lost 6 bases and the V segment lost 8 bases, leaving 6 bases of the junction unmatched. CDR3 loop: CAGGTGVAGELFF. The CDR3, as DNA: TGTGCCGGCGGGACAGGGGTGGCCGGGGAGCTGTTTTTT.

This chain links TRBV6-2 or TRBV6-3 with TRBJ1-6; tentatively, D is TRBD1 (6 bases). The CDR3 has 18 residues. V lost 5 bases and J lost 0, with 17 bases in between. Germline CDR1 MNHEY, CDR2 SVGEGT. In DNA, the CDR3 is TGTGCCAGCAGTGATACAGGGTCTTGGACCTCCTATAATTCACCCCTCCACTTT. This encodes CASSDTGSWTSYNSPLHF.

The rearrangement joins TRBV24-1 to TRBJ2-3; TRBD1 is a possible D gene (7 bases). The CDR3 length is 15 residues. The germline CDR1 and CDR2 sequences are KGHDR and SFDVKD. Trimming removed 5 bases at V and 5 bases at J, with 16 bases between. This chain's CDR3 is CATSVTGQGGDTQYF. DNA of the CDR3: TGTGCCACCAGTGTTACAGGGCAGGGGGGAGATACGCAGTATTTT.

This chain links TRBV7-2 with TRBJ2-7, with TRBD2 matching over 7 bases. Germline CDR1 and CDR2: SGHTA and FQGNSA. Trimming at V came to 1 base and at J to 4 bases, leaving 4 bases not matched to a gene. The length of the CDR3 is 14 residues. The CDR3 DNA sequence: TGTGCCAGCAGCTTAGAGGGCGGGAGATACGAGCAGTACTTC. This sequence encodes CASSLEGGRYEQYF.

This clone was seen a few times. V usage is TRBV28 and J usage is TRBJ1-2; 9 bases match TRBD1. The CDR3 sequence is 12 residues long. CDR1 and CDR2 from the germline V gene are MDHEN and SYDVKM. After removal of 6 bases from V and 7 bases from J, the junction contained 3 bases not matched to a gene. The CDR3 loop is CASRRQGVGYTF. The CDR3 nucleotides are TGTGCCAGCAGGCGACAGGGGGTTGGCTACACCTTC.

This sequence joins TRBV6-2 or TRBV6-3 and TRBJ1-2; 8 bases are shared with TRBD1. Looked up from germline, CDR1 is MNHEY and CDR2 is SVGEGT. V gave up 4 bases and J gave up 4 bases; unmatched junction bases: 17. The CDR3 sequence is 18 residues long. CDR3 bases: TGTGCCAGCAGTTTCCATGGGACAGGAACGGGGATCGGCTATGGCTACACCTTC. Protein product: CASSFHGTGTGIGYGYTF.

V is TRBV6-2 or TRBV6-3 and J is TRBJ2-3; D gene unclear. Between the trimmed V and J ends, which lost 4 bases and 0 bases, there was a span of 11 bases. CDR3 length: 15 residues. Germline lookup yields CDR1 MNHEY and CDR2 SVGEGT. CDR3 DNA sequence: TGTGCCAGCAGTTTCCCGACTGGAAGCACAGATACGCAGTATTTT. Protein sequence: CASSFPTGSTDTQYF.

This clone occurred once. The rearrangement uses TRBV19 and TRBJ2-2; D is possibly TRBD1 (6 bases). Germline V gene data show CDR1 as LNHDA and CDR2 as SQIVND (reference sequence). Trimming took 8 bases from V and 7 from J, leaving 17 bases between them. This CDR3 is 14 amino acids long. The CDR3 spells CASGLVRGIGELFF. The CDR3 nucleotides are TGTGCCAGTGGCCTAGTAAGGGGGATCGGGGAGCTGTTTTTT.

The genes are TRBV5-6 and TRBJ2-7, with a possible D match to TRBD1 (6 bases). The CDR3 extends over 16 amino acids. Germline CDR1 is SGHDT and CDR2 is YYEEEE. V lost 2 bases, J lost 4 bases, and 19 bases lay in between. The CDR3 DNA sequence: TGTGCCAGCAGCTTTTACACCCTAACAGGGTTTTACGAGCAGTACTTC. As protein: CASSFYTLTGFYEQYF. Looking up the rest from reference TRBV5-6 and TRBJ2-7 gives the full variable domain: DAGVTQSPTHLIKTRGQQVTLRCSPKSGHDTVSWYQQALGQGPQFIFQYYEEEERQRGNFPDRFSGHQFPNYSSELNVNALLLGDSALYLCASSFYTLTGFYEQYFGPGTRLTVT.

The J gene is TRBJ2-1, the V gene TRBV30, with 10 bases that match TRBD2. V lost 2 bases to trimming and J lost 4 bases; unmatched junction nucleotides: 8. The CDR3 sequence is 16 residues long. Germline lookup yields CDR1 GTSNPN and CDR2 SVGIG (reference sequence). CDR3 residues: CAWSFGLAEMYNEQFF. For the CDR3, the DNA is TGTGCCTGGAGTTTCGGACTAGCGGAGATGTACAATGAGCAGTTCTTC.

This chain connects TRBV6-2 or TRBV6-3 to TRBJ2-5, with unresolved D. The germline gives CDR1 MNHEY, CDR2 SVGEGT. V lost 3 bases and J lost 2, with 13 bases in between. This CDR3 has 15 amino acids. The CDR3: CASSYSQITQETQYF. The CDR3 coding sequence is TGTGCCAGCAGTTATTCGCAGATAACACAAGAGACCCAGTACTTC.

This chain uses TRBV11-1 with TRBJ2-5, with D possibly being TRBD2 (5 bases). V was clipped by 5 bases and J by 1 base, with 14 bases between them. CDR3 length: 15 amino acids. Germline CDR1 reads SGHAT; CDR2 reads FQDESV (reference sequence). The CDR3 DNA is TGTGCCAGCAGCGCGAGGAGGACCGGCCAAGAGACCCAGTACTTC. Amino acids: CASSARRTGQETQYF.

In DNA form, the CDR3 reads TGTGCCACCAGTGATTTTACAGGGAGAGAGACCCAGTACTTC. This sequence encodes CATSDFTGRETQYF. This sequence joins TRBV24-1 and TRBJ2-5; D is possibly TRBD1 (6 bases). In germline, CDR1 is KGHDR, CDR2 SFDVKD. The CDR3 covers 14 residues. The V end was cut by 1 base, the J end by 4 bases, with 9 bases between.